The 6 T cell receptor beta chains below were found in one sample sequenced in a study of cytomegalovirus exposure and HLA in healthy donors listed by TCRdb under 2017. The library was produced with the immunoSEQ multiplex PCR assay. For the multiplex PCR, a mixture combining 60 forward primers for TCR Vbeta segments and 13 reverse primers for TCR Jbeta segments was used. Entries here come from immuneACCESS through TCRdb and include only in-frame sequences with V and J called. Some clones fail to appear in such tables; in the studies checked, an unresolved V gene covers under half of the shortfall, and the cause of the remainder is unknown. Counted in this sample were approximately 100,000 clones; approximately 85% of them appeared once. Clones ranked in the top ten supply approximately 4% of the sample. The source material was PBMCs. The receptors here all came from a man between 25 and 39 years old in good health and CMV-seronegative.

V usage is TRBV5-3 and J usage is TRBJ1-2; 9 positions agree with TRBD1. TRBV5-3 is an ORF, with its function uncertain. V shed 4 bases, J shed 6 bases, and the junction held 16 bases outside the gene matches. The CDR3 is made up of 17 amino acids. CDR3: CARSGGGTGNPSHGYTF. The CDR3 DNA is TGTGCCAGAAGCGGGGGCGGGACAGGGAACCCTTCCCATGGCTACACCTTC.

This chain joins TRBV13 and TRBJ2-7; TRBD2 matches at 14 bases. V trimming: 5 bases; J trimming: 7 bases; junction bases outside the gene matches: 7. This CDR3 region has 15 residues. Germline V gene lookup returns CDR1 PRHDT and CDR2 FYEKMQ (reference sequence). The CDR3 region is CASSTRTSGRYEQYF. The CDR3 DNA reads TGTGCCAGCAGCACCCGGACTAGCGGGAGGTATGAGCAGTACTTC.

CDR3 sequence: CASSLAGPDTEAFF. The CDR3 DNA sequence: TGTGCCAGCAGCTTGGCTGGTCCGGACACTGAAGCTTTCTTT. J is TRBJ1-1 and V is TRBV5-4; D gene uncertain. The V gene's germline CDR1 is SGHNT and CDR2 YYREEE (reference sequence). V shed 0 bases and J shed 3 bases, with 9 bases lying between them. The CDR3 has 14 residues.

This clone came up once. This chain uses TRBV7-9 with TRBJ2-1; D may be TRBD2 (6 bases). The V gene's germline CDR1 is SEHNR and CDR2 FQNEAQ (reference sequence). The CDR3 is made up of 17 amino acids. Trimming left V 2 bases short and J 10 bases short, with 24 bases between. In nucleotides, the CDR3 is TGTGCCAGCAGCTTATTCGAGGGACTCCGCTTAAAGGGGGAGCAGTTCTTC. This gives the protein CASSLFEGLRLKGEQFF.

The rearrangement links TRBV5-6 to TRBJ2-7, with a weak D call TRBD1 (5 bases). The length of the CDR3 is 14 residues. In germline, CDR1 is SGHDT, CDR2 YYEEEE. V was trimmed by 0 bases and J by 2 bases, leaving 9 bases between them. The CDR3 bases are TGTGCCAGCAGCTTGGAGGGCAGGGCCTACGAGCAGTACTTC. Its protein is CASSLEGRAYEQYF.

The chain recombines TRBV7-9 with TRBJ1-5; TRBD1 agrees at 9 bases. The CDR3 consists of 16 residues. Trimming at V came to 1 base and at J to 4 bases, leaving 5 bases not matched to a gene. Germline assignment: CDR1 SEHNR and CDR2 FQNEAQ (reference sequence). The CDR3 nucleotides read TGTGCCAGCAGCTTAGGACAGGGGGGAGATAATCAGCCCCAGCATTTT. Its translation: CASSLGQGGDNQPQHF.